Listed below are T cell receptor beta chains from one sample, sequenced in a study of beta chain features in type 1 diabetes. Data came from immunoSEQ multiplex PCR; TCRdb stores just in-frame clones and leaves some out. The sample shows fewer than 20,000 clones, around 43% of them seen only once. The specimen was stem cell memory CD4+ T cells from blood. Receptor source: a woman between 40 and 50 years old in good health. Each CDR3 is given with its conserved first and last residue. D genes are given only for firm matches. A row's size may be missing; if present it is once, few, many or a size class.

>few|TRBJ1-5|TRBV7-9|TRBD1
TGTGCCAGCAGCTACGGACAGGTCACCGACCGCCAGCATTTT
CASSYGQVTDRQHF
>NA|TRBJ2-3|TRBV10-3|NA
TGTGCCATCCGGGATACAGATACGCAGTATTTT
CAIRDTDTQYF
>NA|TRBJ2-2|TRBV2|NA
TGTGCCAGCAGTGAATTGCTAAACACCGGGGAGCTGTTTTTT
CASSELLNTGELFF
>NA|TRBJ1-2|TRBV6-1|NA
TGTGCCAGCAGTGACCTCGGTCTGACAGTCTATGGCTACACCTTC
CASSDLGLTVYGYTF
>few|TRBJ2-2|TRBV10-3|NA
TGTGCCATCAGCGCCGGCCAGGGGCTTGGCTCCGGGGAGCTGTTTTTT
CAISAGQGLGSGELFF
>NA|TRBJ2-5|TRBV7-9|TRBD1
TGTGCCAGCAGCTTAAACAGGGGCCAGTACTTC
CASSLNRGQYF
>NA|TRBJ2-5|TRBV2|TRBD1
TGTGCCAGCACCCTACAGGGGACGCTTGGGCTTGAATACTTC
CASTLQGTLGLEYF
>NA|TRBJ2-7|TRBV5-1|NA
TGCGCCAGCAGCCCGAATCCTTTCTCAGGGGTACCCTACGAGCAGTACTTC
CASSPNPFSGVPYEQYF
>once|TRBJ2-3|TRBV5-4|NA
TGTGCCAGCGGGTCACGACGGACAGACACGCAGTATTTT
CASGSRRTDTQYF
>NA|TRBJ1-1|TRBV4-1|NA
TGCGCCAGCAGCCTAAAGGGGGGGAACTCCGGGAACACTGAAGCTTTCTTT
CASSLKGGNSGNTEAFF
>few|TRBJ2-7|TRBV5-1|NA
TGCGCCAGCAGCTTGGACAGCACCTACGAGCAGTACTTC
CASSLDSTYEQYF
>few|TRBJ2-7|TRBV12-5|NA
TGTGCTAGTTCCTCATCGGACGGTCAGGGCGAAGACGAGCAGTACTTC
CASSSSDGQGEDEQYF
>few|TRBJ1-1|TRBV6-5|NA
TGTGCCAGCAGGGATCAGGGAACTGAAGCTTTCTTT
CASRDQGTEAFF
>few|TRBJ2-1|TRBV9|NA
TGTGCCAGCAGCGTATATGGGGGGGCCGGTGAGCAGTTCTTC
CASSVYGGAGEQFF
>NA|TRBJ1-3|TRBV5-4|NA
TGTGCCAGCAGCTTCGCGGGGGGCGGGAACACCATATATTTT
CASSFAGGGNTIYF
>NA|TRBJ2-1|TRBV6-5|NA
TGTGCCAGCAGTTCACCTTTGGGCAGCTCCTACAATGAGCAGTTCTTC
CASSSPLGSSYNEQFF
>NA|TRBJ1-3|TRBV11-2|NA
TGTGCCAGCAGCTTAGGACAAGTAAACACCATATATTTT
CASSLGQVNTIYF
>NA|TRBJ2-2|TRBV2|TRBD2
TGTGCCAGCAGCTCCCGGTGGGGCTTACTAGCGGGGCTTGACACCGGGGAGCTGTTTTTT
CASSSRWGLLAGLDTGELFF
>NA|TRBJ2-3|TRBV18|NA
TGTGCCAGCTCACCTGGACAGTTCACAGATACGCAGTATTTT
CASSPGQFTDTQYF
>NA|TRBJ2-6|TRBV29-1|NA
TGCAGCGTTGTAGTCACCTCTGGGGCCAACGTCCTGACTTTC
CSVVVTSGANVLTF
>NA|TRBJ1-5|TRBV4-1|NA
TGCGCCAGCAGCCATCCCCGGGGGACTCCGGAGGATTATCAGCCCCAGCATTTT
CASSHPRGTPEDYQPQHF
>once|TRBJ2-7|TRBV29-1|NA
TGCAGCGTTGTAGGGTGGCGAAGGGGCGAGCAGTACTTC
CSVVGWRRGEQYF
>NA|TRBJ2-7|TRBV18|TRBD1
TGTGCCAGCTCACCCTCCAGGGACAGGGTCTCCTACGAGCAGTACTTC
CASSPSRDRVSYEQYF
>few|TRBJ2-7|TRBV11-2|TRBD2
TGTGCCAGCAGCTTAGTCGCACTAGCGGGGGGTTCCTACGAGCAGTACTTC
CASSLVALAGGSYEQYF
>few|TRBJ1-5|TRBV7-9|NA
TGTGCCTCCGGGGGGCTTGATCAGCCCCAGCATTTT
CASGGLDQPQHF